These T cell receptor beta chains were read from a single sample in a study of cytomegalovirus exposure and HLA in healthy donors. Profiling relied on immunoSEQ multiplex PCR, and the TCRdb table lists in-frame clones only, not all of them. The repertoire holds around 120,000 clones, with about three quarters as singletons. The sequenced sample was PBMCs. The receptors shown here come from a man between 60 and 75 years old in good health and CMV-seropositive. Both conserved end residues are part of each CDR3. A D gene is named only where the DNA matches it firmly. Not all rows give a size; the values are once, few, many and, for expanded clones, a class.

cdr3_aa	cdr3_nt	clone_size	v_call	j_call	d_call
CSVVAGGPLYEQYF	TGCAGCGTAGTAGCGGGGGGGCCTTTATACGAGCAGTACTTC	NA	TRBV29-1	TRBJ2-7	TRBD2
CASSLVPGGLSGELFF	TGTGCCAGCAGCTTGGTTCCGGGGGGGTTGTCCGGGGAGCTGTTTTTT	NA	TRBV5-4	TRBJ2-2	TRBD2
CASSLGGTGLTYEQYF	TGTGCCAGCAGCCTCGGGGGGACAGGGCTGACCTACGAGCAGTACTTC	few	TRBV10-3	TRBJ2-7	TRBD1
CASSWGTSGSFSYEQYF	TGCGCCAGCAGCTGGGGGACTAGCGGGAGTTTCTCCTACGAGCAGTACTTC	NA	TRBV5-1	TRBJ2-7	TRBD2
CASSFPGQGTNEKLFF	TGTGCCAGTAGTTTCCCGGGACAGGGTACTAATGAAAAACTGTTTTTT	NA	TRBV19	TRBJ1-4	TRBD1
CATSSGQETQYF	TGTGCCACCAGTAGCGGCCAAGAGACCCAGTACTTC	NA	TRBV15	TRBJ2-5	NA
CASSLAATGLSGELFF	TGTGCCAGCAGCTTAGCGGCGACAGGGCTATCCGGGGAGCTGTTTTTT	few	TRBV7-6	TRBJ2-2	TRBD1
CASSKDTHGTPQGRQSTLHF	TGTGCCAGCAGCAAGGATACCCATGGCACCCCGCAGGGGCGACAATCCACCCTCCACTTT	NA	TRBV21-1	TRBJ1-6	NA
CAWSQGNTEAFF	TGTGCCTGGAGTCAGGGGAACACTGAAGCTTTCTTT	few	TRBV30	TRBJ1-1	NA
CASSGRGRREQYF	TGTGCCAGCAGCGGCAGGGGGCGCAGGGAGCAGTACTTC	NA	TRBV9	TRBJ2-7	TRBD1
CASSFFGKEGQRQYF	TGTGCCAGCAGCTTTTTCGGGAAGGAGGGGCAGAGGCAGTACTTC	once	TRBV7-9	TRBJ2-7	NA
CASSFLAGVSGETQYF	TGCGCCAGCAGCTTCCTAGCGGGAGTGAGTGGGGAGACCCAGTACTTC	NA	TRBV5-1	TRBJ2-5	TRBD2
CASLDSRRGTGELFF	TGTGCCAGTCTCGACTCGCGCCGGGGCACCGGGGAGCTGTTTTTT	NA	TRBV19	TRBJ2-2	NA
CASSVDALLNYGYTF	TGTGCCAGCAGCGTAGATGCTCTACTTAACTATGGCTACACCTTC	NA	TRBV9	TRBJ1-2	NA
CASSLNGQHYGYTF	TGTGCCAGTAGCTTAAATGGACAGCACTATGGCTACACCTTC	NA	TRBV19	TRBJ1-2	NA
CASSEGQYTEAFF	TGTGCCAGCAGCGAGGGACAGTACACTGAAGCTTTCTTT	NA	TRBV7-3	TRBJ1-1	TRBD1
CASSLYRDSRRGNYGYTF	TGTGCCAGCAGCCTGTATAGGGACAGCAGAAGAGGGAACTATGGCTACACCTTC	NA	TRBV7-9	TRBJ1-2	TRBD1
CASSLAPESSYEQYF	TGCGCCAGCAGCTTGGCCCCTGAGAGCTCCTACGAGCAGTACTTC	NA	TRBV5-1	TRBJ2-7	NA
CASSAPGGGYNSPLHF	TGTGCCAGTAGTGCCCCCGGCGGGGGTTATAATTCACCCCTCCACTTT	NA	TRBV19	TRBJ1-6	NA
CASSGGTGINQPQHF	TGTGCCAGCAGCGGCGGGACAGGCATCAATCAGCCCCAGCATTTT	NA	TRBV2	TRBJ1-5	TRBD1
CASRQGVYGYTF	TGTGCCAGCAGACAGGGTGTCTATGGCTACACCTTC	NA	TRBV27	TRBJ1-2	NA
CASSRQGQTDTQYF	TGTGCCAGCAGCCGACAGGGACAAACAGATACGCAGTATTTT	NA	TRBV5-4	TRBJ2-3	TRBD1
CASSLKRDMGYNEQFF	TGTGCCAGCAGTCTCAAAAGGGACATGGGATACAATGAGCAGTTCTTC	NA	TRBV2	TRBJ2-1	NA
CASTSRAGDTEAFF	TGTGCCAGCACCTCCAGAGCAGGGGACACTGAAGCTTTCTTT	few	TRBV7-6	TRBJ1-1	NA
CASSPPVQTQYF	TGTGCCAGCAGCCCCCCGGTGCAGACCCAGTACTTC	NA	TRBV7-2	TRBJ2-5	NA
CASSIAQGYTDTQYF	TGTGCCAGTAGTATCGCACAGGGATACACAGATACGCAGTATTTT	NA	TRBV19	TRBJ2-3	NA
CASSQLTSDEQFF	TGTGCCAGCTCACAACTCACTAGCGATGAGCAGTTCTTC	NA	TRBV18	TRBJ2-1	TRBD2
CASSHGDRRYNEQFF	TGCGCCAGCAGCCATGGGGACAGGAGGTACAATGAGCAGTTCTTC	NA	TRBV5-1	TRBJ2-1	TRBD1
CASSLPTSRTINEQFF	TGTGCCAGCAGCCTTCCCACTAGCCGGACGATCAATGAGCAGTTCTTC	NA	TRBV25-1	TRBJ2-1	NA
CASSEKVLAGEGETQYF	TGTGCCAGCAGCGAGAAGGTCCTAGCGGGAGAGGGAGAGACCCAGTACTTC	NA	TRBV5-6	TRBJ2-5	TRBD2
CAWSGSSLNQPQHF	TGTGCCTGGAGTGGTAGCAGCCTCAATCAGCCCCAGCATTTT	NA	TRBV30	TRBJ1-5	NA
CASSEGGNYGYTF	TGTGCCAGCAGTGAGGGCGGGAACTATGGCTACACCTTC	NA	TRBV2	TRBJ1-2	NA
CASKPTGTSGSGYEQYF	TGCGCCAGCAAACCCACCGGGACTAGCGGGAGTGGTTACGAGCAGTACTTC	NA	TRBV5-1	TRBJ2-7	TRBD2
CASSMGLGAADTQYF	TGTGCCAGCAGCATGGGGCTGGGGGCTGCAGATACGCAGTATTTT	NA	TRBV7-2	TRBJ2-3	NA
CSSSPGLKGYGYTF	TGTTCCAGCAGCCCGGGACTAAAGGGGTACGGCTACACCTTC	NA	TRBV7-9	TRBJ1-2	NA
CASSLDRGSNQPQHF	TGCGCCAGCAGCTTGGACAGGGGTAGCAATCAGCCCCAGCATTTT	NA	TRBV5-1	TRBJ1-5	TRBD1
CASSVDTVYGYTF	TGTGCCAGCAGTGTGGACACTGTCTATGGCTACACCTTC	NA	TRBV6-1	TRBJ1-2	NA
CASSVSSADYEQYF	TGTGCCAGCAGCGTATCTAGCGCAGACTACGAGCAGTACTTC	few	TRBV9	TRBJ2-7	NA
CASSLVPAGRGETQYF	TGTGCCAGCAGCTTGGTCCCAGCGGGACGGGGGGAGACCCAGTACTTC	NA	TRBV9	TRBJ2-5	TRBD2
CASSLDQTRGEKLFF	TGCGCCAGCAGCTTGGACCAGACCCGGGGTGAAAAACTGTTTTTT	once	TRBV5-1	TRBJ1-4	NA
CASSDGDRDDEQYF	TGTGCCAGCAGTGATGGGGACAGGGACGACGAGCAGTACTTC	NA	TRBV2	TRBJ2-7	TRBD1
CASVRGLDYGYTF	TGTGCCAGCGTACGAGGGTTAGATTATGGCTACACCTTC	NA	TRBV28	TRBJ1-2	NA
CASSQGTLISTEAFF	TGTGCCAGCAGCCAAGGAACGCTGATCAGCACTGAAGCTTTCTTT	NA	TRBV14	TRBJ1-1	NA
CASSINQGYGYTF	TGCGCCAGCAGCATCAACCAGGGCTATGGCTACACCTTC	NA	TRBV5-1	TRBJ1-2	NA
CASSQARQGEETQYF	TGTGCCAGCAGCCAAGCTAGACAGGGTGAGGAGACCCAGTACTTC	NA	TRBV11-2	TRBJ2-5	TRBD1
CASTGQTKSTEAFF	TGTGCCAGCACCGGACAGACAAAGTCCACTGAAGCTTTCTTT	NA	TRBV6-6	TRBJ1-1	NA
CASSLASQGSGGTQYF	TGTGCCAGCAGCTTAGCGTCCCAAGGGAGCGGGGGGACCCAGTACTTC	once	TRBV7-8	TRBJ2-5	TRBD2
CASSTYLAGTQYF	TGTGCCAGCAGTACCTACTTAGCGGGGACGCAGTATTTT	few	TRBV6-6	TRBJ2-3	TRBD2
CASSFLGLDGSEHEQYF	TGTGCCAGCAGCTTCCTCGGCCTCGACGGGAGCGAACACGAGCAGTACTTC	NA	TRBV7-3	TRBJ2-7	NA
CASSLFGQASYEQYF	TGTGCCAGCAGCTTATTCGGACAGGCGTCCTACGAGCAGTACTTC	NA	TRBV7-2	TRBJ2-7	TRBD1